This TCR beta chain appears in the sequencing data of a study of blood T cell repertoires in COVID-19. Background on the study: There were acute and convalescent COVID-19 samples, and they came from the United States, Italy and Spain.

Per the study methods: Amplification of reference gene primers was used by the study to estimate nucleated cell counts. Assay used: immunoSEQ multiplex PCR; TCRdb lists only in-frame clones, some missing. V, J and clone size are taken as reported in that table, and D and trimming were inferred from the DNA itself. Here the sample spans 380,000 or so clones, less than 90% being singletons. Patients of the Seattle cohort, enrolled during active infection, were followed longitudinally. From germline, CDR1 is KGHSH and CDR2 LQKENI. This CDR3 region has 17 residues. V trimming: 4 bases; J trimming: 0 bases; junction bases outside the gene matches: 6.

This rearrangement joins TRBV18 to TRBJ1-6; 7 bases map to TRBD1. Specimen: peripheral blood. This clonotype was obtained from an older woman with COVID-19, enrolled during active disease. CDR3 protein: CASSLSGQSSYNSPLHF. As DNA, the CDR3 is TGTGCCAGCTCACTCTCGGGACAGAGCTCCTATAATTCACCCCTCCACTTT.